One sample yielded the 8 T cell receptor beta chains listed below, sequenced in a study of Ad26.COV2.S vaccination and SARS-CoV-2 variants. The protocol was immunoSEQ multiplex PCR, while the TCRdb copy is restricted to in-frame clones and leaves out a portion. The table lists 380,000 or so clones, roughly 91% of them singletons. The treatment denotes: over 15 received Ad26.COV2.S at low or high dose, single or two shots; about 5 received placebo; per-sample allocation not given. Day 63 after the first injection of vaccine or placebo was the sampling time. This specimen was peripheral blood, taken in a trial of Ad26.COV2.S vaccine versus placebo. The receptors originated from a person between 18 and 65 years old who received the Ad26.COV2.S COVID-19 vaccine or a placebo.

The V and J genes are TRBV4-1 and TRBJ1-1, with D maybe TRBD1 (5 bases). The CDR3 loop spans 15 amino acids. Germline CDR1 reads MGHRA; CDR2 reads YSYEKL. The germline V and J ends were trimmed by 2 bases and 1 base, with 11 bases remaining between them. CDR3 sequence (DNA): TGCGCCAGCAGCCAAATGCATACAGGGAACACTGAAGCTTTCTTT. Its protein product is CASSQMHTGNTEAFF.

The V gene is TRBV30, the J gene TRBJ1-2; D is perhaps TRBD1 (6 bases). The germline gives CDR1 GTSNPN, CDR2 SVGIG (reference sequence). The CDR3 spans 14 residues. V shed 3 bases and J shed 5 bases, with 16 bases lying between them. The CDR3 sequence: CAWRRNREPYGYTF. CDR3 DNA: TGTGCCTGGAGGAGGAACAGGGAGCCGTATGGCTACACCTTC.

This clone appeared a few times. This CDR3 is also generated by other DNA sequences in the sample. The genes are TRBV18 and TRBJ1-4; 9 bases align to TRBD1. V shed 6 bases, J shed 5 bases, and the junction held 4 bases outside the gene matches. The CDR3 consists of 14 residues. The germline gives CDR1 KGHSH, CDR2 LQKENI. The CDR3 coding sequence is TGTGCCAGCTCCCAAGGACAGGGGAATGAAAAACTGTTTTTT. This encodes CASSQGQGNEKLFF.

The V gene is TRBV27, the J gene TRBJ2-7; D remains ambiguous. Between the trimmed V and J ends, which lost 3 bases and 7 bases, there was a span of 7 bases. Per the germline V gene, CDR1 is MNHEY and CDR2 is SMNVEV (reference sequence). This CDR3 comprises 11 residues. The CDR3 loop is CASSFALEQYF. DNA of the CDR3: TGTGCCAGCAGTTTCGCCTTAGAGCAGTACTTC.

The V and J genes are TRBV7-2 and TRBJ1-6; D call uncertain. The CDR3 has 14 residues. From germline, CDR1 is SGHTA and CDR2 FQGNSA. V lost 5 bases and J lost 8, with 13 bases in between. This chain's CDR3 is CASSVTLRDSPLHF. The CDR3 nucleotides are TGTGCCAGCAGCGTGACACTGAGGGATTCACCCCTCCACTTT.

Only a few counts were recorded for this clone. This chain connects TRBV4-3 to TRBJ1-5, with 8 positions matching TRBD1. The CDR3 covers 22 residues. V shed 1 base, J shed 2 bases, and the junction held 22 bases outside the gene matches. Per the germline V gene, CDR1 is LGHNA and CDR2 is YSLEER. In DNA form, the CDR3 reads TGCGCCAGCAGCCAAGTATTGCAATCGGACAGGGTTAACACCCCGGGCAATCAGCCCCAGCATTTT. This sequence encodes CASSQVLQSDRVNTPGNQPQHF.

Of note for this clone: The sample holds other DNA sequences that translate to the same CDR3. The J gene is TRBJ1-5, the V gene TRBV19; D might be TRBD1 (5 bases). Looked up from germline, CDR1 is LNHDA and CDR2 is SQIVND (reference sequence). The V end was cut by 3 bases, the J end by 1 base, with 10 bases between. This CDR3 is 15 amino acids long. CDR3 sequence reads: CASSIGGVSNQPQHF. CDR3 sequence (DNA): TGTGCCAGTAGTATTGGAGGGGTCAGCAATCAGCCCCAGCATTTT. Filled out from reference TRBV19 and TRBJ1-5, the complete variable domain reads DGGITQSPKYLFRKEGQNVTLSCEQNLNHDAMYWYRQDPGQGLRLIYYSQIVNDFQKGDIAEGYSVSREKKESFPLTVTSAQKNPTAFYLCASSIGGVSNQPQHFGDGTRLSIL.

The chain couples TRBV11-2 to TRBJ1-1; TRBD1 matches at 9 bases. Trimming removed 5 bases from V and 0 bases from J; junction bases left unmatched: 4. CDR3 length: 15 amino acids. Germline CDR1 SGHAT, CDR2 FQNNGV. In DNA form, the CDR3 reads TGTGCCAGCAGCCGGGACAGGGCCGTGAACACTGAAGCTTTCTTT. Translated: CASSRDRAVNTEAFF.